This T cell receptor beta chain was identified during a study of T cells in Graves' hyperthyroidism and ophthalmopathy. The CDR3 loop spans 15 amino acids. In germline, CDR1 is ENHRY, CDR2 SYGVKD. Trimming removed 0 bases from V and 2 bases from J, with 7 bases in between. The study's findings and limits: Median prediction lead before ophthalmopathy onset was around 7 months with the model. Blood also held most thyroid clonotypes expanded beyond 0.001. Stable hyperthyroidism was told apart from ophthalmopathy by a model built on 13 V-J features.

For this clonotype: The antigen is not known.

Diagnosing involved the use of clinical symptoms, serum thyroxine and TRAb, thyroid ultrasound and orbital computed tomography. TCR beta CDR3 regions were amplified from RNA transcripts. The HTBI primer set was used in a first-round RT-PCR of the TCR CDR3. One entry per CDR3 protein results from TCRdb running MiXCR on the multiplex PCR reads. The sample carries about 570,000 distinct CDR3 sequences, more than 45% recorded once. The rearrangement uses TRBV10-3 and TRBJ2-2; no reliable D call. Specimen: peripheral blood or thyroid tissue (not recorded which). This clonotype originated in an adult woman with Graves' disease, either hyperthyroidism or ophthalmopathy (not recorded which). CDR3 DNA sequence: TGTGCCATCAGTGAGTCGAGGTCAAACACCGGGGAGCTGTTTTTT. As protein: CAISESRSNTGELFF.